These 31 T cell receptor beta chains were sequenced from one sample in a study of blood T cell repertoires in COVID-19. Clones were read by immunoSEQ multiplex PCR, and TCRdb kept only the in-frame ones, dropping some. The repertoire includes fewer than 350,000 clones, approximately 83% of them detected once, and around 2.1% sits in the top ten. The sample consisted of peripheral blood. All receptors come from a woman in her thirties who had recovered from COVID-19.

The chain carries TRBV18 and TRBJ2-5, with 14 bases matching TRBD2. V trimming: 3 bases; J trimming: 2 bases; junction bases outside the gene matches: 5. The CDR3 spans 17 residues. CDR1 and CDR2 from the germline V gene are KGHSH and LQKENI. CDR3 in DNA: TGTGCCAGCTCACCTACGACTAGCGGGAGGGAACAAGAGACCCAGTACTTC. It encodes CASSPTTSGREQETQYF.

This clone has more than one count but fewer than ten. This sequence joins TRBV2 and TRBJ1-5; 10 bases are shared with TRBD1. Germline-derived CDR1 and CDR2 are SNHLY and FYNNEI. The CDR3 is made up of 13 amino acids. V was pared by 7 bases and J by 4 bases, with 1 base of the junction left unmatched. The CDR3 is CASKGQGNQPQHF. The CDR3 coding sequence is TGTGCCAGCAAGGGACAGGGGAATCAGCCCCAGCATTTT. Complete variable domain (other parts from reference TRBV2 and TRBJ1-5): EPEVTQTPSHQVTQMGQEVILRCVPISNHLYFYWYRQILGQKVEFLVSFYNNEISEKSEIFDDQFSVERPDGSNFTLKIRSTKLEDSAMYFCASKGQGNQPQHFGDGTRLSIL.

This rearrangement joins TRBV19 to TRBJ2-7, with 7 nucleotides matching TRBD1. CDR1 and CDR2 (germline): LNHDA, SQIVND (reference sequence). The CDR3 has 13 amino acids. The V segment lost 5 bases and the J segment 0 bases; nucleotides outside the gene matches: 1. The CDR3 is CASSDRASYEQYF. The CDR3 DNA sequence: TGTGCCAGTAGTGACAGGGCCTCCTACGAGCAGTACTTC.

The CDR3 is CASSQDTGSRYGGYTF. The CDR3 nucleotides read TGTGCCAGCAGCCAAGACACAGGGTCTCGGTACGGAGGCTACACCTTC. The J gene is TRBJ1-2, the V gene TRBV3-1 (or the pseudogene TRBV3-2), with a possible D match to TRBD1 (6 bases). This CDR3 spans 16 amino acids. The ends were cut back, 0 bases at V and 8 bases at J, with 19 bases in the middle. Germline V gene lookup returns CDR1 LGHDT and CDR2 YNNKEL (reference sequence).

This clone was seen only a few times. The rearrangement uses TRBV5-4 and TRBJ1-5; D ambiguous. This CDR3 has 14 residues. The germline V and J ends were trimmed by 0 bases and 6 bases, with 10 bases remaining between them. The germline V gene has CDR1 SGHNT and CDR2 YYREEE (reference sequence). CDR3 coding DNA: TGTGCCAGCAGCTTGGGAGGGATCGGTCAGCCCCAGCATTTT. This sequence encodes CASSLGGIGQPQHF.

This clone was counted once. The rearrangement links TRBV9 to TRBJ2-3, with 8 bases fitting TRBD2. This CDR3 has 15 amino acids. Germline V gene data show CDR1 as SGDLS and CDR2 as YYNGEE. J gave up 0 bases and V 0 bases, and 0 bases lay outside the gene matches. The CDR3 bases are TGTGCCAGCAGCGTAGGCGGGGGGAGCACAGATACGCAGTATTTT. This sequence encodes CASSVGGGSTDTQYF. The whole variable domain, filled in from reference TRBV9 and TRBJ2-3, reads DSGVTQTPKHLITATGQRVTLRCSPRSGDLSVYWYQQSLDQGLQFLIQYYNGEERAKGNILERFSAQQFPDLHSELNLSSLELGDSALYFCASSVGGGSTDTQYFGPGTRLTVL.

This chain links TRBV11-3 with TRBJ2-5, with 7 bases aligning to TRBD1. J was trimmed by 5 bases and V by 1 base; bases with no gene match: 10. Germline CDR1 and CDR2: SGHNT and YENEEA. This CDR3 comprises 16 residues. The CDR3 reads CASSLVGGAGVETQYF. Written as DNA, the CDR3 is TGTGCCAGCAGCTTAGTAGGGGGCGCAGGCGTGGAGACCCAGTACTTC.

The rearrangement joins TRBV3-1 (or the pseudogene TRBV3-2) to TRBJ2-1, with D perhaps matching TRBD1 (5 bases). Germline CDR1 LGHDT, CDR2 YNNKEL (reference sequence). This CDR3 comprises 13 residues. V lost 3 bases and J 8 bases, leaving 11 bases between the germline ends. The CDR3 DNA follows: TGTGCCAGCAGCCATATCCAGGGCTATGAGCAGTTCTTC. It codes for CASSHIQGYEQFF.

The rearrangement joins TRBV23-1 to TRBJ1-5; 7 bases map to TRBD1. TRBV23-1 is classed as an ORF, of uncertain function. The CDR3 covers 22 residues. V was clipped by 0 bases and J by 4 bases; unmatched bases: 24. CDR3 amino acids: CASSQSYLQNKPGTEYNQPQHF. CDR3 DNA sequence: TGCGCCAGCAGTCAATCCTATCTTCAAAATAAACCCGGGACAGAGTATAATCAGCCCCAGCATTTT.

This chain links TRBV6-2 or TRBV6-3 with TRBJ1-2; D gene unclear. Germline V gene data show CDR1 as MNHEY and CDR2 as SVGEGT. Between the trimmed V and J ends, which lost 2 bases and 6 bases, there was a span of 13 bases. This CDR3 has 14 amino acids. The DNA for the CDR3 is TGTGCCAGCAGTTACGAAAGAGGTGGCGATGGCTACACCTTC. Encoded protein: CASSYERGGDGYTF.

This chain connects TRBV30 to TRBJ1-3, with D hard to call. In germline, CDR1 is GTSNPN, CDR2 SVGIG (reference sequence). CDR3 size: 14 residues. V was trimmed by 3 bases and J by 0 bases, leaving 9 bases between them. CDR3 sequence (DNA): TGTGCCTGGAGCCCGACGGGCTCTGGAAACACCATATATTTT. This encodes CAWSPTGSGNTIYF.

J is TRBJ1-2 and V is TRBV28; 10 bases fit TRBD1. Germline CDR1 reads MDHEN; CDR2 reads SYDVKM. The trim removed 4 bases at V and 4 bases at J, leaving 6 bases unmatched. The CDR3 runs 15 residues. For the CDR3, the DNA is TGTGCCAGCAGTTCCGGACAGGGGGGGTCCTATGGCTACACCTTC. It yields the protein CASSSGQGGSYGYTF.

The chain couples TRBV7-8 to TRBJ2-5; 7 nucleotides align to TRBD2. Germline values: CDR1 SGHVS, CDR2 FQNEAQ. The CDR3 has 14 residues. V shed 1 base, J shed 4 bases, and the junction held 3 bases outside the gene matches. This chain's CDR3 is CASSLVGGVETQYF. The DNA of the CDR3 is TGTGCCAGCAGCTTAGTGGGAGGGGTAGAGACCCAGTACTTC.

J is TRBJ1-1 and V is TRBV20-1; TRBD1 is a possible D gene (5 bases). V gave up 3 bases and J gave up 10 bases, with 12 bases separating them. Germline CDR1 is DFQATT and CDR2 is SNEGSKA (reference sequence). CDR3 length: 11 amino acids. The CDR3 protein is CSASQGGVAFF. In DNA, the CDR3 is TGCAGTGCTAGCCAGGGAGGGGTAGCTTTCTTT.

The rearrangement links TRBV7-9 to TRBJ2-1; 7 bases agree with TRBD2. Germline values: CDR1 SEHNR, CDR2 FQNEAQ (reference sequence). This CDR3 has 16 residues. J was trimmed by 0 bases and V by 5 bases; bases with no gene match: 7. CDR3 nucleotide sequence: TGTGCCAGCAGCCCCCGGGAGGTAAGCTCCTACAATGAGCAGTTCTTC. This codes for CASSPREVSSYNEQFF.

J is TRBJ2-2 and V is TRBV7-9; D remains ambiguous. CDR1 SEHNR and CDR2 FQNEAQ come from the germline V gene (reference sequence). V was pared by 5 bases and J by 6 bases, with 13 bases between. The CDR3 has 14 residues. The CDR3 coding sequence is TGTGCCAGCAGCACCTATGCGATTTCCGGGGAGCTGTTTTTT. Its translation is CASSTYAISGELFF.

V and J are TRBV5-1 and TRBJ2-1; 9 bases agree with TRBD1. V lost 4 bases and J lost 5; bases outside the gene matches: 10. From germline, CDR1 is SGHRS and CDR2 YFSETQ. This CDR3 region has 16 residues. The CDR3 protein is CASSEGTGFLNNEQFF. The CDR3 bases are TGCGCCAGCAGCGAGGGGACAGGGTTCCTTAACAATGAGCAGTTCTTC.

This chain connects TRBV30 to TRBJ2-6; D call uncertain. The V and J ends lost 0 bases and 0 bases respectively, with 6 bases between them. The CDR3 contains 15 residues. The germline V gene has CDR1 GTSNPN and CDR2 SVGIG (reference sequence). The CDR3 DNA follows: TGTGCCTGGAGTGTATCTCCCTCTGGGGCCAACGTCCTGACTTTC. This translates into CAWSVSPSGANVLTF.

The chain uses TRBV12-3 or TRBV12-4 and TRBJ1-2; D remains unclear. V lost 5 bases, J lost 8 bases, and 15 bases lay in between. CDR3 length: 13 amino acids. The CDR3 sequence is CASSPQTRVGYTF. CDR3 coding DNA: TGTGCCAGCAGTCCACAGACACGAGTGGGCTACACCTTC.

CDR3 residues: CATSRDQRTEQYF. DNA for the CDR3: TGTGCCACCAGCAGAGATCAGCGGACTGAGCAGTACTTC. This chain connects TRBV15 to TRBJ2-7; tentative D call: TRBD2 (5 bases). This CDR3 contains 13 residues. V was clipped by 0 bases and J by 7 bases, with 10 bases between them. CDR1 is LNHNV and CDR2 is YYDKDF in the germline V gene (reference sequence).

CDR3 residues: CASSQNKQGTTDTQYF. CDR3 in DNA: TGTGCCAGCAGCCAAAATAAACAGGGGACAACAGATACGCAGTATTTT. The V call is TRBV3-1 (or the pseudogene TRBV3-2), the J call TRBJ2-3; TRBD1 matches at 7 bases. J lost 3 bases, V lost 2 bases, and 8 bases had no gene match. The germline gives CDR1 LGHDT, CDR2 YNNKEL (reference sequence). This CDR3 has 16 residues.

Regarding this clone: Other DNA sequences in the sample encode the same CDR3. The chain uses TRBV5-1 and TRBJ2-2; D is uncertain. V lost 0 bases and J lost 0, with 6 bases in between. This CDR3 is 15 amino acids long. CDR1 is SGHRS and CDR2 is YFSETQ in the germline V gene. The CDR3 nucleotides are TGCGCCAGCAGCTTGGGACAAACGAACACCGGGGAGCTGTTTTTT. This codes for CASSLGQTNTGELFF.

J is TRBJ2-1 and V is TRBV5-1, with TRBD2 matching 7 bases. V was pared by 2 bases and J by 6 bases, with 11 bases of the junction left unmatched. The germline CDR1 and CDR2 sequences are SGHRS and YFSETQ. This CDR3 region has 16 residues. DNA of the CDR3: TGCGCCAGCAGCTTATTTGAGGCCGCGGGGGTCAATGAGCAGTTCTTC. It translates to CASSLFEAAGVNEQFF. The full variable domain, its missing parts supplied by reference TRBV5-1 and TRBJ2-1, is KAGVTQTPRYLIKTRGQQVTLSCSPISGHRSVSWYQQTPGQGLQFLFEYFSETQRNKGNFPGRFSGRQFSNSRSEMNVSTLELGDSALYLCASSLFEAAGVNEQFFGPGTRLTVL.

This clone has a handful of counts. The V call is TRBV5-4, the J call TRBJ2-4, with D perhaps matching TRBD2 (5 bases). V dropped 4 bases and J dropped 0 bases, with 8 bases sitting between them. Per germline, CDR1 SGHNT and CDR2 YYREEE (reference sequence). This CDR3 spans 14 amino acids. CDR3 region: CASSIREAKNIQYF. CDR3 DNA sequence: TGTGCCAGCAGCATTCGGGAAGCCAAAAACATTCAGTACTTC.

V gene TRBV19 combines with J gene TRBJ2-5; 10 positions agree with TRBD1. Trimming took 6 bases from V and 4 from J; bases not matched to a gene: 11. CDR1 is LNHDA, CDR2 SQIVND, per germline (reference sequence). The length of the CDR3 is 16 residues. CDR3 protein: CASSQRTGGFGETQYF. The CDR3 nucleotides are TGTGCCAGTAGCCAGCGGACAGGGGGATTCGGAGAGACCCAGTACTTC.

The chain joins TRBV5-1 to TRBJ1-1; D is possibly TRBD1 (5 bases). Trimming cost V 4 bases and J 4 bases, with 11 bases left between them. Germline V gives CDR1 SGHRS, CDR2 YFSETQ. The CDR3 sequence is 13 residues long. This CDR3 is CASSARQSTEAFF. The CDR3 DNA is TGCGCCAGCAGCGCTAGACAGTCCACTGAAGCTTTCTTT.

V and J are TRBV3-1 (or the pseudogene TRBV3-2) and TRBJ2-3; 10 bases are a match to TRBD2. Trimming took 3 bases from V and 6 from J; bases not matched to a gene: 15. The CDR3 spans 18 residues. Germline V gene lookup returns CDR1 LGHDT and CDR2 YNNKEL (reference sequence). The CDR3 here is CASSQTRASGGRRDTQYF. DNA of the CDR3: TGTGCCAGCAGCCAGACCAGGGCTAGCGGGGGCCGCCGGGATACGCAGTATTTT.

The rearrangement joins TRBV11-2 to TRBJ2-7; D possibly corresponds to TRBD1 (5 bases). Germline V CDR1 and CDR2: SGHAT, FQNNGV. The CDR3 sequence is 16 residues long. V lost 5 bases and J 2 bases, leaving 19 bases between the germline ends. Here the CDR3 DNA reads TGTGCCAGCAGCCCTATTGGGTATAGGGGCACCTACGAGCAGTACTTC. Its protein is CASSPIGYRGTYEQYF. The whole variable domain, filled in from reference TRBV11-2 and TRBJ2-7, reads EAGVAQSPRYKIIEKRQSVAFWCNPISGHATLYWYQQILGQGPKLLIQFQNNGVVDDSQLPKDRFSAERLKGVDSTLKIQPAKLEDSAVYLCASSPIGYRGTYEQYFGPGTRLTVT.

The genes are TRBV2 and TRBJ2-5, with D perhaps matching TRBD1 (5 bases). V was cut by 1 base and J by 3 bases, with 9 bases left in between. The CDR3 is 14 residues long. CDR1 SNHLY and CDR2 FYNNEI come from the germline V gene. The CDR3 DNA reads TGTGCCAGCAGTGAAGGGGGCAACAAAGAGACCCAGTACTTC. Translating it yields CASSEGGNKETQYF.

The chain employs TRBV6-2 or TRBV6-3 and TRBJ2-7; TRBD2 matches at 8 bases. The germline V gene encodes CDR1 MNHEY and CDR2 SVGEGT. CDR3 length equals 18 residues. The V and J ends lost 2 bases and 0 bases, in that order; junction bases with no gene match: 12. Written as DNA, the CDR3 is TGTGCCAGCAGTTACGGCATGAGACTAGCGAGCGTCTCCTACGAGCAGTACTTC. Its translation is CASSYGMRLASVSYEQYF.

This sequence joins TRBV5-1 and TRBJ2-2; 10 positions match TRBD1. Germline CDR1 and CDR2: SGHRS and YFSETQ. After removal of 3 bases from V and 7 bases from J, the junction contained 6 bases not matched to a gene. This CDR3 is 15 amino acids long. CDR3 loop: CASSSGQGNIGELFF. The CDR3 DNA reads TGCGCCAGCAGCTCGGGACAGGGGAATATCGGGGAGCTGTTTTTT.